This is a list of T cell receptor beta chains from one sample in a study of blood T cells in healthy people across ages. Using its own MiXCR run on the 5' RACE reads, TCRdb lists one record per CDR3 protein. The data hold around 2 million distinct CDR3 sequences, with roughly 43% observed a single time. Sequenced: blood. These TCRs come from a human donor in good health. Both conserved end residues are part of each CDR3. Fields, in order: CDR3 DNA, CDR3 protein, clone size, V gene, D gene, J gene. A D gene is named only where the DNA matches it firmly. Clone size is given for some rows only: seen once, a few or many times, or a class if the clone is expanded.

TGTGCCAGCAGCATTTTCTCCGGACCGGGGAGAAACATTCAGTACTTC CASSIFSGPGRNIQYF - TRBV7-9 - TRBJ2-4
TGTGCCAAGATGGACAGGGGGTTTTCTGGGGCCAACGTCCTGACTTTC CAKMDRGFSGANVLTF - TRBV6-2/TRBV6-3 TRBD1 TRBJ2-6
TGTGCCACCAGCAGAGGACGCGGGGCGAACACCGGGGAGCTGTTTTTT CATSRGRGANTGELFF - TRBV15 - TRBJ2-2
TGTGCCAGCAGAACTAGCGGGGGGGCTTTCAGAGAGACCCAGTACTTC CASRTSGGAFRETQYF few TRBV6-6 TRBD2 TRBJ2-5
TGCGCCAGCAGCTTGGCCGCGGGGACGGGTACTGAAGCTTTCTTT CASSLAAGTGTEAFF - TRBV5-1 - TRBJ1-1
TGTGCCAGCAGCCAAGCCCCCCGGGCCGAAAAACTGTTTTTT CASSQAPRAEKLFF - TRBV4-2 - TRBJ1-4
TGCGCCAGCAGCGAACCGGGACGCATACCGGAGCAGTACTTC CASSEPGRIPEQYF few TRBV5-1 - TRBJ2-4
TGTGCCAGCAGCTTACGTGCAGGGGCAGACTACCTTAACTATGGCTACACCTTC CASSLRAGADYLNYGYTF - TRBV7-2 - TRBJ1-2
TGTGCCAGCAGCCTGAGGCCCCCGGGACAGGGAGGGACCGGGGAGCTGTTTTTT CASSLRPPGQGGTGELFF - TRBV7-3 TRBD1 TRBJ2-2
TGCGCCAGCAGCTTGGGGACTAGCGGGGTGCAAGAGACCCAGTACTTC CASSLGTSGVQETQYF few TRBV5-1 TRBD2 TRBJ2-5
TGTGCCAGCACCGAAGGGGCAGGGATTGGAGATACGCAGTATTTT CASTEGAGIGDTQYF - TRBV7-2 - TRBJ2-3
TGTGCCAGCAGCTTCCGACCGGGACACACAGGGAGAGAGACCCAGTACTTC CASSFRPGHTGRETQYF - TRBV6-2/TRBV6-3 - TRBJ2-5
TGTGCCAGCAGCCAAGGAAGTCAAGCGGGGGCGATGAGCTCCTACAATGAGCAGTTCTTC CASSQGSQAGAMSSYNEQFF - TRBV4-2 TRBD2 TRBJ2-1
TGTGCCAGCAGCCGCATCGCTGGGGCACTTCTCATGAACACTGAAGCTTTCTTT CASSRIAGALLMNTEAFF - TRBV14 - TRBJ1-1
TGTGCCAGCAGCATGACAGGGTTGTACGAGCAGTACTTC CASSMTGLYEQYF few TRBV12-3/TRBV12-4 TRBD1 TRBJ2-7
TGTGCCAGCCAGGACAGGGTGATTGAAAAACTGTTTTTT CASQDRVIEKLFF - TRBV12-3/TRBV12-4 TRBD1 TRBJ1-4
TGCAGTGCGGGACAGGGTCTGGGGACGCAGTATTTT CSAGQGLGTQYF - TRBV20-1 TRBD1 TRBJ2-3
TGCGCCAGCAGCCGCTTAGGGGGACAGGGGTCCGAGCAGTACTTC CASSRLGGQGSEQYF few TRBV4-3 TRBD1 TRBJ2-7
TGTGCCAGCTTTTTGGGGGGAGAAGAGACCCAGTACTTC CASFLGGEETQYF many TRBV6-1 - TRBJ2-5
TGTGCCACCAGCAGAGGCCGGGACGATGAAAAAGAGACCCAGTACTTC CATSRGRDDEKETQYF - TRBV15 - TRBJ2-5